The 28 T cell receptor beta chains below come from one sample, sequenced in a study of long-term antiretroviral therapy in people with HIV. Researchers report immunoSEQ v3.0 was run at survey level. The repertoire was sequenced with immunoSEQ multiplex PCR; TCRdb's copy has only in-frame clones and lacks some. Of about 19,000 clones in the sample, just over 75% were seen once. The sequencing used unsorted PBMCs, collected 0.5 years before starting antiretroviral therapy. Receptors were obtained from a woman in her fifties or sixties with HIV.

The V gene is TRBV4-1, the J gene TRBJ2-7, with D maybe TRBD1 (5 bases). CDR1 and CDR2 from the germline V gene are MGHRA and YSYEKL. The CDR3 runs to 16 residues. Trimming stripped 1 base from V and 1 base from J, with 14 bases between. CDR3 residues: CASSQVTGPSSYEQYF. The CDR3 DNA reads TGCGCCAGCAGCCAAGTAACAGGCCCCTCATCCTACGAGCAGTACTTC.

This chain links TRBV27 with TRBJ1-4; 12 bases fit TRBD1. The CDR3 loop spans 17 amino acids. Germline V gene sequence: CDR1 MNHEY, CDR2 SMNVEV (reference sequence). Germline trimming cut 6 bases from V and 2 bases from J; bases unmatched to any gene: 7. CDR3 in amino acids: CASSTGDRGRTNEKLFF. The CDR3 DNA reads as TGTGCCAGCAGCACCGGGGACAGGGGGCGTACTAATGAAAAACTGTTTTTT.

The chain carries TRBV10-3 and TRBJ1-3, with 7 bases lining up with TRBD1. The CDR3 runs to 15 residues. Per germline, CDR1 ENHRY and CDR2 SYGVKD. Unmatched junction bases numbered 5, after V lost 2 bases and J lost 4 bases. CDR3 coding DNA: TGTGCCATCAGTGAGCAGGGGGAAATAGGAAACACCATATATTTT. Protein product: CAISEQGEIGNTIYF.

CDR3 DNA: TGCAGCGTTCTTGACAATGAGCAGTTCTTC. Encoded protein: CSVLDNEQFF. The genes are TRBV29-1 and TRBJ2-1; D ambiguous. Trimming shortened V by 5 bases and J by 5 bases, and 4 bases separated the two germline ends. Germline values: CDR1 SQVTM, CDR2 ANQGSEA. The CDR3 runs to 10 residues.

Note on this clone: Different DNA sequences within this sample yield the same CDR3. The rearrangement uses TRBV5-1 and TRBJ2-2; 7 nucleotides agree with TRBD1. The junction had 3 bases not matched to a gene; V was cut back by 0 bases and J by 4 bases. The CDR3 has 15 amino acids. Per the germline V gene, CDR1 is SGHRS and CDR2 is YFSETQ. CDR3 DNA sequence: TGCGCCAGCAGCTTGGGACAGGGTAGCACCGGGGAGCTGTTTTTT. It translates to CASSLGQGSTGELFF.

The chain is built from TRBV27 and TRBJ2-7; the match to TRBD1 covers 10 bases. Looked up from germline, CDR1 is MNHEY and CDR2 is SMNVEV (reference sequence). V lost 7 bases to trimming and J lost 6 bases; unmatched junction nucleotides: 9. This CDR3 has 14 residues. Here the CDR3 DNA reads TGTGCCAGCAAGGGACAGGGGAGAGTGGGCGAGCAGTACTTC. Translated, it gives CASKGQGRVGEQYF.

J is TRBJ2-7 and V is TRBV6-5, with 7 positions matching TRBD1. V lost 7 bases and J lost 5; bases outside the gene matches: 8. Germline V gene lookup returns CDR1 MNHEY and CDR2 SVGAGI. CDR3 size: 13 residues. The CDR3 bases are TGTGCCAGCACCCGGACAGGCCTAAACGAGCAGTACTTC. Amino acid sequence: CASTRTGLNEQYF.

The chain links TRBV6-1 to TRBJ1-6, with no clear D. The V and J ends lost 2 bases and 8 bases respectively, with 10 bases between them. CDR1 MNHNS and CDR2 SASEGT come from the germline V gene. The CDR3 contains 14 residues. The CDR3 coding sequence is TGTGCCAGCAGTGAAAACTCGAGGTATTCACCCCTCCACTTT. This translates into CASSENSRYSPLHF.

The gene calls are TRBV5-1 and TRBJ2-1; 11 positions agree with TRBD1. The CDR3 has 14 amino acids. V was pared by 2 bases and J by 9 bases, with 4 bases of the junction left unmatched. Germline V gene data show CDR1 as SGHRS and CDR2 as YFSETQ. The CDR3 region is CASSFGQGATEQFF. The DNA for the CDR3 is TGCGCCAGCAGCTTTGGACAGGGGGCAACTGAGCAGTTCTTC.

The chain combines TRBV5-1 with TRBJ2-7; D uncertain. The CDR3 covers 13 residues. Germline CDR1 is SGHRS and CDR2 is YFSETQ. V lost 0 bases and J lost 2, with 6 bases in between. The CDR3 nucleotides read TGCGCCAGCAGCTTGGCGCCTACCTACGAGCAGTACGTC. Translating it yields CASSLAPTYEQYV.

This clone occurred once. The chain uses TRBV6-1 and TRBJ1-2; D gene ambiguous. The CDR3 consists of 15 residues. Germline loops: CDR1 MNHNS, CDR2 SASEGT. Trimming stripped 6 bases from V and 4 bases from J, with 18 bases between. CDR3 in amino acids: CASSGAGESTYGYTF. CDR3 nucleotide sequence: TGTGCCAGCAGCGGTGCCGGGGAATCTACCTATGGCTACACCTTC.

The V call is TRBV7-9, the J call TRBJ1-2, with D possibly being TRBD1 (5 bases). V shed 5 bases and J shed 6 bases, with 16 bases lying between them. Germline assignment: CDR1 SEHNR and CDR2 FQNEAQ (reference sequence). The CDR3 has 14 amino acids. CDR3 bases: TGTGCCAGCAGCGATGCGATAGGGGAGGATGGCTACACCTTC. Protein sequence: CASSDAIGEDGYTF.

CDR3 protein: CASSIMGGASYNEQFF. Written as DNA, the CDR3 is TGTGCCAGTAGTATAATGGGCGGGGCATCCTACAATGAGCAGTTCTTC. This chain connects TRBV19 to TRBJ2-1; tentative D call: TRBD2 (6 bases). V was cut by 2 bases and J by 1 base, with 12 bases left in between. The germline gives CDR1 LNHDA, CDR2 SQIVND (reference sequence). There are 16 residues in the CDR3. Using reference TRBV19 and TRBJ2-1 for the parts outside the CDR3, the full variable domain is DGGITQSPKYLFRKEGQNVTLSCEQNLNHDAMYWYRQDPGQGLRLIYYSQIVNDFQKGDIAEGYSVSREKKESFPLTVTSAQKNPTAFYLCASSIMGGASYNEQFFGPGTRLTVL.

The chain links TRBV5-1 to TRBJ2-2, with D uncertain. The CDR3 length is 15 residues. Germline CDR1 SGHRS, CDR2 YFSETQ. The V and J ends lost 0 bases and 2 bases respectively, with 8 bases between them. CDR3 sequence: CASSLVLDNTGELFF. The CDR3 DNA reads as TGCGCCAGCAGCTTGGTTCTAGACAACACCGGGGAGCTGTTTTTT.

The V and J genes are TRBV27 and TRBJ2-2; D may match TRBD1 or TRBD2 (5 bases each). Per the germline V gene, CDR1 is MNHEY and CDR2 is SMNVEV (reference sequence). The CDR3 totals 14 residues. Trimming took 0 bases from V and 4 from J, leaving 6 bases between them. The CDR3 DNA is TGTGCCAGCAGTTTATCGGGGGTCACCGGGGAGCTGTTTTTT. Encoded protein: CASSLSGVTGELFF.

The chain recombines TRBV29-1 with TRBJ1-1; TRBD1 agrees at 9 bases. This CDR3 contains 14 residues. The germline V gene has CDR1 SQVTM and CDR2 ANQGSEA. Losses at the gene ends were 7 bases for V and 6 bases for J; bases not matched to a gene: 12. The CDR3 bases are TGCAGCGCAAATGAACCGGGACAGGGATCTGAAGCTTTCTTT. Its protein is CSANEPGQGSEAFF. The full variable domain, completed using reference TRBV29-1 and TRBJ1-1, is SAVISQKPSRDICQRGTSLTIQCQVDSQVTMMFWYRQQPGQSLTLIATANQGSEATYESGFVIDKFPISRPNLTFSTLTVSNMSPEDSSIYLCSANEPGQGSEAFFGQGTRLTVV.

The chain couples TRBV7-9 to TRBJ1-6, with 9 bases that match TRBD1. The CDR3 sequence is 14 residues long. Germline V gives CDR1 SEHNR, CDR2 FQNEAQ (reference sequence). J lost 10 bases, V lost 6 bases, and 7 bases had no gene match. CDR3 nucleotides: TGTGCCAGCAGGAGGACAGGGGAAAACTCACCCCTCCACTTT. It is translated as CASRRTGENSPLHF.

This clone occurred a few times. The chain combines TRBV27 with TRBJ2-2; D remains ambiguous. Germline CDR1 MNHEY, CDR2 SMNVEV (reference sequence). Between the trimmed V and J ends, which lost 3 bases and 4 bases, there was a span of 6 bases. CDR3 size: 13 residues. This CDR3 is CASSFIPTGELFF. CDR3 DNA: TGTGCCAGCAGTTTTATCCCCACCGGGGAGCTGTTTTTT.

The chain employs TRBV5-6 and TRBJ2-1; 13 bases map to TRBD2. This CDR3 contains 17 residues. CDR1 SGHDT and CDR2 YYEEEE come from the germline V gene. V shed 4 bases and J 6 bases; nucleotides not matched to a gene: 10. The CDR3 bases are TGTGCCAGCAGCCGAACACAACTAGCGGGGGGGCTCAATGAGCAGTTCTTC. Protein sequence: CASSRTQLAGGLNEQFF. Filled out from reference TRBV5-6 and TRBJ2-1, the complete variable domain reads DAGVTQSPTHLIKTRGQQVTLRCSPKSGHDTVSWYQQALGQGPQFIFQYYEEEERQRGNFPDRFSGHQFPNYSSELNVNALLLGDSALYLCASSRTQLAGGLNEQFFGPGTRLTVL.

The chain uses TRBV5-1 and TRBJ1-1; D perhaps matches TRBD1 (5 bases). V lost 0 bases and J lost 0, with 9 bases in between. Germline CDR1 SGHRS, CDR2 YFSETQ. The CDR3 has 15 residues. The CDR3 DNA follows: TGCGCCAGCAGCTTGGGTCCGACAGTGAACACTGAAGCTTTCTTT. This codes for CASSLGPTVNTEAFF.

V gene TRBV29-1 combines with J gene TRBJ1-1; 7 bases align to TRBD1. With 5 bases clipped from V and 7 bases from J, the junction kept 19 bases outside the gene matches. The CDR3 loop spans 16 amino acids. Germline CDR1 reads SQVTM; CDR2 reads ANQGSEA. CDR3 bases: TGCAGCGTTAGACAGGGAGAAGAGAGGGACACGGTTGAAGCTTTCTTT. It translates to CSVRQGEERDTVEAFF.

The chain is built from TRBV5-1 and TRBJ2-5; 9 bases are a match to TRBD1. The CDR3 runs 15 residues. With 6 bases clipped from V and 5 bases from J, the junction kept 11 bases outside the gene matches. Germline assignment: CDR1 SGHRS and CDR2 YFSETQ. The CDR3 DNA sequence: TGCGCCAGCACTAATGAAACAGGGGGCAGGGAGACCCAGTACTTC. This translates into CASTNETGGRETQYF. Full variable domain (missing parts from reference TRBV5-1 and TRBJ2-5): KAGVTQTPRYLIKTRGQQVTLSCSPISGHRSVSWYQQTPGQGLQFLFEYFSETQRNKGNFPGRFSGRQFSNSRSEMNVSTLELGDSALYLCASTNETGGRETQYFGPGTRLLVL.

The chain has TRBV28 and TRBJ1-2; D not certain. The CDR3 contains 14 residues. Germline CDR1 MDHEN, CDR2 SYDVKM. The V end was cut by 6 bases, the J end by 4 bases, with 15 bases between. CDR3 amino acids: CASSIQRRIYGYTF. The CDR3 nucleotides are TGTGCCAGCAGCATCCAAAGACGGATCTATGGCTACACCTTC.

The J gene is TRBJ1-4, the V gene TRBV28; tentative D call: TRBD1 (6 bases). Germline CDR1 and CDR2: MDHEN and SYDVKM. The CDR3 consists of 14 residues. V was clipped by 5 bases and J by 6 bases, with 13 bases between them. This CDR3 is CASSPGAWDEKLFF. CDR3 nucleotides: TGTGCCAGCAGTCCGGGGGCTTGGGATGAAAAACTGTTTTTT.

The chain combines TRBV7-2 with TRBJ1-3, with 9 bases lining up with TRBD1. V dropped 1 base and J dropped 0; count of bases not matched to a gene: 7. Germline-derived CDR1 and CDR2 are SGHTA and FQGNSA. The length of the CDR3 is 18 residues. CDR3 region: CASSLVGQGLSSGNTIYF. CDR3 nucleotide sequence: TGTGCCAGCAGCTTAGTGGGACAGGGACTAAGCTCTGGAAACACCATATATTTT. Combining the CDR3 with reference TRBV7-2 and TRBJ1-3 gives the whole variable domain GAGVSQSPSNKVTEKGKDVELRCDPISGHTALYWYRQSLGQGLEFLIYFQGNSAPDKSGLPSDRFSAERTGGSVSTLTIQRTQQEDSAVYLCASSLVGQGLSSGNTIYFGEGSWLTVV.

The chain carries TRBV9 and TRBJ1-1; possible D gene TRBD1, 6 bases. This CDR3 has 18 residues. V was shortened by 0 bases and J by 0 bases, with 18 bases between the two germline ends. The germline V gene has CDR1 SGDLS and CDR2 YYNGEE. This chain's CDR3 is CASSVVPSGGGMNTEAFF. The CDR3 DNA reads TGTGCCAGCAGCGTAGTGCCCTCGGGAGGGGGGATGAACACTGAAGCTTTCTTT.

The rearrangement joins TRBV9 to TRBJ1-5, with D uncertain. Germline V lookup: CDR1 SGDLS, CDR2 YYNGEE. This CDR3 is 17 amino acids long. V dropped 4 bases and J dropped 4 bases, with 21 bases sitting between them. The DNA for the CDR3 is TGTGCCAGCAGCCCTCCCTTGAGTCAGGTCACAAATCAGCCCCAGCATTTT. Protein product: CASSPPLSQVTNQPQHF.

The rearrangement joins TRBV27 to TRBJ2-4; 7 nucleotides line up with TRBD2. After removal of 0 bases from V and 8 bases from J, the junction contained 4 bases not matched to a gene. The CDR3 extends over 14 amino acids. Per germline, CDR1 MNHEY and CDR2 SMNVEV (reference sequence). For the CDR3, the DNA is TGTGCCAGCAGTTTATCCGAGACTAGCCACATTCAGTACTTC. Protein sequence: CASSLSETSHIQYF.